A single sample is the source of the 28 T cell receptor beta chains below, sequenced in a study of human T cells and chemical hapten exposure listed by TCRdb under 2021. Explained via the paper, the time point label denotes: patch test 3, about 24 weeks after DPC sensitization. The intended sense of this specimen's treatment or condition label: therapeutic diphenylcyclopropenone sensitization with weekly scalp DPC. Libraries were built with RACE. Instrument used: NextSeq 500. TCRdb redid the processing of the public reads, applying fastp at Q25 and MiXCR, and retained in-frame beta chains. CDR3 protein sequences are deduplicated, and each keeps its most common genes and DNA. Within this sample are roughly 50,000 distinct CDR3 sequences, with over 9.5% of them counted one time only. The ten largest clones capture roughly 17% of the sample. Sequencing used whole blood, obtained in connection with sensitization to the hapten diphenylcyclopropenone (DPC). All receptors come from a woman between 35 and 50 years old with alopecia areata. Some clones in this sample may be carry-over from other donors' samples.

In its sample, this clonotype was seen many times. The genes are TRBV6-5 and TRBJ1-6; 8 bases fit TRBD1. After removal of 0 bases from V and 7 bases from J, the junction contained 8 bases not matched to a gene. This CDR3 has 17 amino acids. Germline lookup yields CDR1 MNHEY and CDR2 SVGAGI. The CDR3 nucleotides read TGTGCCAGCAGTTACTCGTCGGTATGGACAGGGAATTCACCCCTCCACTTT. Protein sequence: CASSYSSVWTGNSPLHF.

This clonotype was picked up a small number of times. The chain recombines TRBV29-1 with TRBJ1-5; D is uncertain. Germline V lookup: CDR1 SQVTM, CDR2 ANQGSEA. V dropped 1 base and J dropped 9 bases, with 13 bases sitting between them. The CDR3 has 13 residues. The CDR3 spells CSVEGRRSRPQHF. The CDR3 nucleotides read TGCAGCGTTGAAGGGAGGCGAAGTCGGCCCCAGCATTTT.

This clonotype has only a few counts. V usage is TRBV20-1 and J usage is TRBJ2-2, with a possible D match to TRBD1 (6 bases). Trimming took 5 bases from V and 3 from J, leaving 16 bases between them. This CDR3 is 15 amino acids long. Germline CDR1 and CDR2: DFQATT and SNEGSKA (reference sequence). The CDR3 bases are TGCAGTGCTGACGACAGGAATGGTTACACCGGGGAGCTGTTTTTT. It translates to CSADDRNGYTGELFF.

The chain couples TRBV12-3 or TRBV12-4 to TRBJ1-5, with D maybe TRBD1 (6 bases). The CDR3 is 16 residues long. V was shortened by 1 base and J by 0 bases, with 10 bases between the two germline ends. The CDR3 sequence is CASSLGGRYSNQPQHF. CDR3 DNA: TGTGCCAGCAGTTTAGGGGGGCGGTATAGCAATCAGCCCCAGCATTTT.

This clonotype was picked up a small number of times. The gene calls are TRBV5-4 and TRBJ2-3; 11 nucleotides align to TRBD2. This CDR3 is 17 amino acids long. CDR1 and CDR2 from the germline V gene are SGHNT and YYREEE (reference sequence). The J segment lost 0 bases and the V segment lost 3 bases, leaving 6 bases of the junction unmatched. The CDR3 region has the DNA TGTGCCAGCAGCTACCGACTAGCGGGGCATAGCACAGATACGCAGTATTTT. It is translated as CASSYRLAGHSTDTQYF.

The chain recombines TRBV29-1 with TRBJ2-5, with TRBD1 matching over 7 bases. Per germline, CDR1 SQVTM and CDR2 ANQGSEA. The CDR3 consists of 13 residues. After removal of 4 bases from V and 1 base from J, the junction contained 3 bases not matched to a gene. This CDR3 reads CSVAYRGQETQYF. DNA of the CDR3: TGCAGCGTTGCGTACAGGGGCCAAGAGACCCAGTACTTC.

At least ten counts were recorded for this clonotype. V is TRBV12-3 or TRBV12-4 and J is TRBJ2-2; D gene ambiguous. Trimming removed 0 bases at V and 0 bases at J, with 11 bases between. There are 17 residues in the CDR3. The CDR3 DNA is TGTGCCAGCAGTTTAGCGGACGGCTTCGCGAACACCGGGGAGCTGTTTTTT. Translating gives CASSLADGFANTGELFF.

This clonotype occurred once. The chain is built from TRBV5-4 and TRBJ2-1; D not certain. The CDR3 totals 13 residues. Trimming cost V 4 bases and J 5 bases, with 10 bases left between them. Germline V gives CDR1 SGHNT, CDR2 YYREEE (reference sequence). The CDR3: CASSTKFNNEQFF. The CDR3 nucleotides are TGTGCCAGCAGCACCAAATTCAACAATGAGCAGTTCTTC.

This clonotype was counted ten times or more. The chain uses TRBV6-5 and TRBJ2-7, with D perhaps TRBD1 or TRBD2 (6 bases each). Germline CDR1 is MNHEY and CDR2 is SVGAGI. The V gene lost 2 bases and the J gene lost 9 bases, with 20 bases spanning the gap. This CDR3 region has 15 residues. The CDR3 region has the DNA TGTGCCAGCAGTTACACCCGCACAGGGACGGAGGGGCAGTACTTC. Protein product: CASSYTRTGTEGQYF.

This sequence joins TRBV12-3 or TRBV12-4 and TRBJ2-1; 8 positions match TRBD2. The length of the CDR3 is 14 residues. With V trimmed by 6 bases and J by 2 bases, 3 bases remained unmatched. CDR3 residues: CASSRGGAYNEQFF. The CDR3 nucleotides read TGTGCCAGCAGCCGGGGGGGTGCCTACAATGAGCAGTTCTTC.

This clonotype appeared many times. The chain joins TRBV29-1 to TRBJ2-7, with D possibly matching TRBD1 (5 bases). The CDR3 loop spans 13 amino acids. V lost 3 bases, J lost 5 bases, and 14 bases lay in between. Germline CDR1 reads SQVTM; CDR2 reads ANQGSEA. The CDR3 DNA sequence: TGCAGCGTTGATCGGCAGGGTAACCACGAGCAGTACTTC. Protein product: CSVDRQGNHEQYF.

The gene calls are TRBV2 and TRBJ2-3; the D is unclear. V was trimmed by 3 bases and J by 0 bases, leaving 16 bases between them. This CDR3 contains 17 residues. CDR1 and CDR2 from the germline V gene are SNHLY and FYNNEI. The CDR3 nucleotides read TGTGCCAGCAGTGAGGGCAAGGCCTCACCTAGCACAGATACGCAGTATTTT. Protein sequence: CASSEGKASPSTDTQYF. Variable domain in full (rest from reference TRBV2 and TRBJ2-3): EPEVTQTPSHQVTQMGQEVILRCVPISNHLYFYWYRQILGQKVEFLVSFYNNEISEKSEIFDDQFSVERPDGSNFTLKIRSTKLEDSAMYFCASSEGKASPSTDTQYFGPGTRLTVL.

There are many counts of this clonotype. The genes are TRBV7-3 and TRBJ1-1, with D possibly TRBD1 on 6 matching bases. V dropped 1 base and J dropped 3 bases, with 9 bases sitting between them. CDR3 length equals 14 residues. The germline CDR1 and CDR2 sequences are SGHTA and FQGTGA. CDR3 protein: CASSLRGRDTEAFF. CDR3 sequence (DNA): TGTGCCAGCAGCTTAAGGGGGCGGGACACTGAAGCTTTCTTT.

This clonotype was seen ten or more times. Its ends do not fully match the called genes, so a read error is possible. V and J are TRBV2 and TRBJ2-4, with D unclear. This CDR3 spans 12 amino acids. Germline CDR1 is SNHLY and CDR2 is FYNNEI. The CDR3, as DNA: TGTGCCAGCAGTGAAGCGCGAGGCGGCGTTGACTTC. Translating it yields CASSEARGGVDF.

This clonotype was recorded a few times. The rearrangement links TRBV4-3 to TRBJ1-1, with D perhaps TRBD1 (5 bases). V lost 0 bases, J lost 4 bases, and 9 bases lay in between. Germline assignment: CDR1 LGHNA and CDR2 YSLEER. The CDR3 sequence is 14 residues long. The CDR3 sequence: CASSQEVGGTEAFF. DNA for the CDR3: TGCGCCAGCAGCCAAGAGGTCGGGGGCACTGAAGCTTTCTTT.

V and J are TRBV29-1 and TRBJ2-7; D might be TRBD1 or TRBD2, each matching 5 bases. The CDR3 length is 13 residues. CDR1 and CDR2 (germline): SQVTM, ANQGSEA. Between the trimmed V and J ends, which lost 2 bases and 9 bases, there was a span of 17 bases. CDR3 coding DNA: TGCAGCGTTGAATCCCTGGGGGACCCAGGGCAGTACTTC. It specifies CSVESLGDPGQYF.

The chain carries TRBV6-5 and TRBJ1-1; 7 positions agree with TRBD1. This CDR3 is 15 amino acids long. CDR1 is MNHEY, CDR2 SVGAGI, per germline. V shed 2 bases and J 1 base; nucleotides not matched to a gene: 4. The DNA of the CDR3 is TGTGCCAGCAGTTACACAGGGGCGACGAACACTGAAGCTTTCTTT. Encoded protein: CASSYTGATNTEAFF.

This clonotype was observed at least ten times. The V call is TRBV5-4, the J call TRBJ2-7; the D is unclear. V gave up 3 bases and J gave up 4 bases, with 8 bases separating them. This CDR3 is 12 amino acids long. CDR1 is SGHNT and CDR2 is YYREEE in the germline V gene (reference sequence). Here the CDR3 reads CASSYDLYEQYF. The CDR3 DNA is TGTGCCAGCAGCTACGACCTGTACGAGCAGTACTTC.

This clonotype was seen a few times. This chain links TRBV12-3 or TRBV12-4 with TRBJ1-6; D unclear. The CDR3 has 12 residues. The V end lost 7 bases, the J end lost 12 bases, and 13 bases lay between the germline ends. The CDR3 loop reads CASIQTSGPLHF. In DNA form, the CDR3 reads TGTGCCAGCATCCAGACGTCCGGACCCCTCCACTTT.

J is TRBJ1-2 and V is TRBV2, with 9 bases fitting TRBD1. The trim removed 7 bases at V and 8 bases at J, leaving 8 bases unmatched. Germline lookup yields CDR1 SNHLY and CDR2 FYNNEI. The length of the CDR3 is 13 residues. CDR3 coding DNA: TGTGCCAGCAACCCGGACAGGGGAGTCGGCTACACCTTC. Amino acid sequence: CASNPDRGVGYTF. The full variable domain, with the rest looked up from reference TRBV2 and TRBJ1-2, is EPEVTQTPSHQVTQMGQEVILRCVPISNHLYFYWYRQILGQKVEFLVSFYNNEISEKSEIFDDQFSVERPDGSNFTLKIRSTKLEDSAMYFCASNPDRGVGYTFGSGTRLTVV.

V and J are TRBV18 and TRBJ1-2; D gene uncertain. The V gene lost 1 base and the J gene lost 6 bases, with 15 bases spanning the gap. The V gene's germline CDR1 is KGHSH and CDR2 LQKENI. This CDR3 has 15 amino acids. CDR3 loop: CASSPRQTDGNGYTF. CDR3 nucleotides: TGTGCCAGCTCACCACGTCAGACCGACGGGAATGGCTACACCTTC.

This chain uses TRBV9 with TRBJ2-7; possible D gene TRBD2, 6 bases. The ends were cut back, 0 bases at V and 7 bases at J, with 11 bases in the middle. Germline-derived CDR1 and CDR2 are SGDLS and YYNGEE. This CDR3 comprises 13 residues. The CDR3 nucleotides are TGTGCCAGCAGCGTAGGTGGAGGGCTAGAGCAGTACTTC. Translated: CASSVGGGLEQYF.

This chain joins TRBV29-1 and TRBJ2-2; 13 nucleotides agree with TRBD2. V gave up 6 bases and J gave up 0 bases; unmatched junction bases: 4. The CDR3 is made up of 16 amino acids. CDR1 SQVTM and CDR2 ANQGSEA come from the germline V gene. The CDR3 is CSVAGLAGTNTGELFF. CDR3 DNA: TGCAGCGTGGCGGGACTAGCGGGGACGAACACCGGGGAGCTGTTTTTT.

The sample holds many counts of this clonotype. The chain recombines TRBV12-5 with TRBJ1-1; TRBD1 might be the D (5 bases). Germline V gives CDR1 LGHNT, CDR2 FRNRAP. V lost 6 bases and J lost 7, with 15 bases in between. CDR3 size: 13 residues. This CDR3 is CASGSGLAFEAFF. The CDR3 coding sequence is TGTGCTAGTGGATCGGGGCTGGCGTTTGAAGCTTTCTTT. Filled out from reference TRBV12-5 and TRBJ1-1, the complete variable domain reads DARVTQTPRHKVTEMGQEVTMRCQPILGHNTVFWYRQTMMQGLELLAYFRNRAPLDDSGMPKDRFSAEMPDATLATLKIQPSEPRDSAVYFCASGSGLAFEAFFGQGTRLTVV.

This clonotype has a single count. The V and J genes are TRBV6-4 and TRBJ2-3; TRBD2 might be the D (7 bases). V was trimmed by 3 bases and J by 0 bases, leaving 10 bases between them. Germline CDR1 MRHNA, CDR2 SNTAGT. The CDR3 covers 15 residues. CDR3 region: CASSEGGASTDTQYF. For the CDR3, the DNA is TGTGCCAGCAGTGAAGGGGGGGCCAGCACAGATACGCAGTATTTT.

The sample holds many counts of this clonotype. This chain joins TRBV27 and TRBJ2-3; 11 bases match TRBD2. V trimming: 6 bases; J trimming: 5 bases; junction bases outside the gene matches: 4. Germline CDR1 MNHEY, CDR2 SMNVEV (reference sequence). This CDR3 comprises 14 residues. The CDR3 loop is CASRVLAGGDTQYF. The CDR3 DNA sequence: TGTGCCAGCAGGGTTCTAGCGGGGGGAGATACGCAGTATTTT.

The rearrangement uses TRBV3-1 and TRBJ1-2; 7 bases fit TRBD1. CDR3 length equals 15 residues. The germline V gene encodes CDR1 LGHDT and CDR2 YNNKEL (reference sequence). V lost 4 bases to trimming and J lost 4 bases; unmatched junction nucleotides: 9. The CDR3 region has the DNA TGTGCCAGCAGCCCCCGTCCGACAGGGAGCTATGGCTACACCTTC. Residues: CASSPRPTGSYGYTF.

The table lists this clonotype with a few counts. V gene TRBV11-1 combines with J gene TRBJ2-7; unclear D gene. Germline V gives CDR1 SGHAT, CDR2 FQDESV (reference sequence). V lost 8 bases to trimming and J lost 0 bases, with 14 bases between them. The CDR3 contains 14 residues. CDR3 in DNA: TGTGCCAGCTCCAAGGGTGGAAGCTCCTACGAGCAGTACTTC. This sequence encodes CASSKGGSSYEQYF. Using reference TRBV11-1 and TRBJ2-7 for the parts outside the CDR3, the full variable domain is EAEVAQSPRYKITEKSQAVAFWCDPISGHATLYWYRQILGQGPELLVQFQDESVVDDSQLPKDRFSAERLKGVDSTLKIQPAELGDSAMYLCASSKGGSSYEQYFGPGTRLTVT.